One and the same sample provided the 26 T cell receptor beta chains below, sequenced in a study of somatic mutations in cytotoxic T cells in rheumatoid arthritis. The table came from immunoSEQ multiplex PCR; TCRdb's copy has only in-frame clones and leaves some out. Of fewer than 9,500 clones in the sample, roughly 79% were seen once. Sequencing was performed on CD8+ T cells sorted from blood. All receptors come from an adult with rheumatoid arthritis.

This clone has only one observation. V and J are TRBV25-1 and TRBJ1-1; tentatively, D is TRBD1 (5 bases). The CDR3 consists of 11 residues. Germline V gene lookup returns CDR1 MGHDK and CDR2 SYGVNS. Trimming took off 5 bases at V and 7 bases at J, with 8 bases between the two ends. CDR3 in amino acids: CASSSQGEAFF. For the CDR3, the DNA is TGTGCCAGCAGTTCTCAGGGTGAAGCTTTCTTT.

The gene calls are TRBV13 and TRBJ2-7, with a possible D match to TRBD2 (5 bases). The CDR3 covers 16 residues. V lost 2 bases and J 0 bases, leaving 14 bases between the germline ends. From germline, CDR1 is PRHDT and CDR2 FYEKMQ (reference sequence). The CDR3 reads CASSLSDGINSYEQYF. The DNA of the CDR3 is TGTGCCAGCAGCTTATCCGACGGGATTAACTCCTACGAGCAGTACTTC.

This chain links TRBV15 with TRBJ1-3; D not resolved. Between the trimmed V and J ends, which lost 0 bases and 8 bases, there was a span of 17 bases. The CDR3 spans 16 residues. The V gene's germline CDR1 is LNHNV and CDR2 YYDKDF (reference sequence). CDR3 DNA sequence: TGTGCCACCAGCAGAGATGGTGGCCTGAGATCGGACACCATATATTTT. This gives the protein CATSRDGGLRSDTIYF.

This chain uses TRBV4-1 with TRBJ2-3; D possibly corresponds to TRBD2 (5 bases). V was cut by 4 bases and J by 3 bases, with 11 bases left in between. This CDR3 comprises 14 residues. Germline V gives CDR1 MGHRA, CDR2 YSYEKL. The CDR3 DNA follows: TGCGCCAGCAGCCTCGGACTTCGGACAGATACGCAGTATTTT. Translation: CASSLGLRTDTQYF.

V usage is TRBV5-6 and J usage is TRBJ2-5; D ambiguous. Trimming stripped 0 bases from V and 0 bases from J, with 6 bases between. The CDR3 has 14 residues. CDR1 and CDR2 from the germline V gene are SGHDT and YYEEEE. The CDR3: CASSLGTYQETQYF. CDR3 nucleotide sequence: TGTGCCAGCAGCTTGGGGACGTACCAAGAGACCCAGTACTTC.

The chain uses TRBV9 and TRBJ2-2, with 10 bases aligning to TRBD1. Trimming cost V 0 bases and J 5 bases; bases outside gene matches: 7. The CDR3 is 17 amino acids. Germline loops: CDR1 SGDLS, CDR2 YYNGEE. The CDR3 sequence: CASSVGGQGGRTGELFF. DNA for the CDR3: TGTGCCAGCAGCGTAGGCGGACAGGGGGGACGAACCGGGGAGCTGTTTTTT. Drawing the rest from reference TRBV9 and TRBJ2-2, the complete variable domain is DSGVTQTPKHLITATGQRVTLRCSPRSGDLSVYWYQQSLDQGLQFLIQYYNGEERAKGNILERFSAQQFPDLHSELNLSSLELGDSALYFCASSVGGQGGRTGELFFGEGSRLTVL.

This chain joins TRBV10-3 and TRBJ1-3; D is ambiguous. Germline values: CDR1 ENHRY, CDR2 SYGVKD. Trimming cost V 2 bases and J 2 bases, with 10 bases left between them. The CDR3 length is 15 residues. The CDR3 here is CAISEAHRTGNTIYF. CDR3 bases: TGTGCCATCAGTGAGGCCCACAGAACTGGAAACACCATATATTTT.

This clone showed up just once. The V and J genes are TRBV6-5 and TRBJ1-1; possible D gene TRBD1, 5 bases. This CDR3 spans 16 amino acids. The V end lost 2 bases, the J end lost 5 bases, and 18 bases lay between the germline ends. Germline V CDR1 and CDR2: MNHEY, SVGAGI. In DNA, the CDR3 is TGTGCCAGCAGTTACCGCGAACCGCAGGGCGGGACTGAAGCTTTCTTT. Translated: CASSYREPQGGTEAFF.

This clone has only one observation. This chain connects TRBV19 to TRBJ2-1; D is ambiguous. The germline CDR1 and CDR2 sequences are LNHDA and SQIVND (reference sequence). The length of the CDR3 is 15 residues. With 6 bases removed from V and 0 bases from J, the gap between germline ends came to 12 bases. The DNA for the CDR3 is TGTGCCAGTAGCCCGGGTATGAGCTCCTACAATGAGCAGTTCTTC. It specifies CASSPGMSSYNEQFF.

This CDR3 is CASRAPLVGEQYF. In nucleotides, the CDR3 is TGTGCCAGCAGAGCCCCACTTGTTGGGGAGCAGTACTTC. The J gene is TRBJ2-7, the V gene TRBV28; D is uncertain. The germline gives CDR1 MDHEN, CDR2 SYDVKM. The V and J ends lost 6 bases and 7 bases respectively, with 16 bases between them. The CDR3 runs 13 residues.

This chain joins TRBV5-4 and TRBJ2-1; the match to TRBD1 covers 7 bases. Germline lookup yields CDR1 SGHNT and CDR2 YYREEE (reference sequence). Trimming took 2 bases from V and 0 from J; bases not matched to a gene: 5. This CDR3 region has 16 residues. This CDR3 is CASSFPGQSSYNEQFF. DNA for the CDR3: TGTGCCAGCAGCTTCCCGGGACAGAGCTCCTACAATGAGCAGTTCTTC.

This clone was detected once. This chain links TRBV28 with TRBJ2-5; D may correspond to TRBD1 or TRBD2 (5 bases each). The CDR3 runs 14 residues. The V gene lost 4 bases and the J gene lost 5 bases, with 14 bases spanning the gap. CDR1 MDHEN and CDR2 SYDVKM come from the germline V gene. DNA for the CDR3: TGTGCCAGCAGTTGGACCGGGGCACACGAGACCCAGTACTTC. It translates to CASSWTGAHETQYF.

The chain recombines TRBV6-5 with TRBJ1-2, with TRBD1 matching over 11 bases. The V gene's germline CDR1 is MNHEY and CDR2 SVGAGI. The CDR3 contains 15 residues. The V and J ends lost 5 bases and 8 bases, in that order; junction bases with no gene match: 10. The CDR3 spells CASSSPGQGANGYTF. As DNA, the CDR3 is TGTGCCAGCAGTAGTCCCGGACAGGGGGCAAACGGCTACACCTTC.

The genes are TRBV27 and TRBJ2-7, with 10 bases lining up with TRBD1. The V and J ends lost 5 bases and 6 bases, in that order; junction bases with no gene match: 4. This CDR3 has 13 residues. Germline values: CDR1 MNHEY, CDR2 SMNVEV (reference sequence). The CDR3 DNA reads TGTGCCAGCAGTCCCCGGGACAGGGGCGAGCAGTACTTC. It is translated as CASSPRDRGEQYF.

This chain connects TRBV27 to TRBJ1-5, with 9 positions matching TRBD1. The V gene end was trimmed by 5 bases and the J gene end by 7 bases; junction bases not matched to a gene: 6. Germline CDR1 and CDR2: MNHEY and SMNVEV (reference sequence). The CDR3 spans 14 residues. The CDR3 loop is CASSNTGGGQPQHF. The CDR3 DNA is TGTGCCAGCAGTAACACAGGGGGCGGCCAGCCCCAGCATTTT.

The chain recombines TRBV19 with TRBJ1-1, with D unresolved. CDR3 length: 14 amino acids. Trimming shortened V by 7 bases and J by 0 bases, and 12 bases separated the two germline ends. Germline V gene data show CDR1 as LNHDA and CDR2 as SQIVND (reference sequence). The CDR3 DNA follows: TGTGCCAGTACCCTAAGACGGATGAACACTGAAGCTTTCTTT. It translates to CASTLRRMNTEAFF.

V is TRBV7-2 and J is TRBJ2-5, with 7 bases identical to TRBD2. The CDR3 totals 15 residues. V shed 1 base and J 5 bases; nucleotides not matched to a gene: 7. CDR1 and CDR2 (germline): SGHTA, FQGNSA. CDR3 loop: CASSLGTGRKETQYF. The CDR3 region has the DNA TGTGCCAGCAGCTTAGGGACCGGGAGGAAGGAGACCCAGTACTTC.

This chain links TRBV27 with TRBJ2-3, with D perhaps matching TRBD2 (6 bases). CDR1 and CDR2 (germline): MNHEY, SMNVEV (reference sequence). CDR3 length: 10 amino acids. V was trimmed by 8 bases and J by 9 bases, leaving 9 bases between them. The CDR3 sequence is CASRRGTQYF. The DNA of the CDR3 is TGTGCCAGCCGTCGGGGGACGCAGTATTTT.

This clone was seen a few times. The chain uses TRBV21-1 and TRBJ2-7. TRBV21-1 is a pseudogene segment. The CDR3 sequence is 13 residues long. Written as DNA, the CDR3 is TGTGCCGGACCAGGAGCACGGCACTACGAGCAGTACTTC. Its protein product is CAGPGARHYEQYF.

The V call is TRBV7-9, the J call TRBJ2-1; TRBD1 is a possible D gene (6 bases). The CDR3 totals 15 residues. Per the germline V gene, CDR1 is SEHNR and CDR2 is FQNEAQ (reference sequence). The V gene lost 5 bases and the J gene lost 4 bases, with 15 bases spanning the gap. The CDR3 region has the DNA TGTGCCAGCAGCCCAGCCGACAGGCAATACAATGAGCAGTTCTTC. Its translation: CASSPADRQYNEQFF.

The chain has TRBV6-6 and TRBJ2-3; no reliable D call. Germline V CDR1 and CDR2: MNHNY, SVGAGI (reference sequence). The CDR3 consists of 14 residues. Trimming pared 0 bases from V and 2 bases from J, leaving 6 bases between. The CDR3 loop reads CASSYSTHTDTQYF. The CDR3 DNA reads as TGTGCCAGCAGTTACTCGACCCACACAGATACGCAGTATTTT.

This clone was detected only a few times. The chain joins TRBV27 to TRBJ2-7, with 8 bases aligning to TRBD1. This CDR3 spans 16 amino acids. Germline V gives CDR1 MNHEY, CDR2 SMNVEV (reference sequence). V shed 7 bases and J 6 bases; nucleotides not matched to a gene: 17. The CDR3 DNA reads TGTGCCAGCACCAAAATCATCGGACAGGGTGCGGGCGAGCAGTACTTC. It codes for CASTKIIGQGAGEQYF.

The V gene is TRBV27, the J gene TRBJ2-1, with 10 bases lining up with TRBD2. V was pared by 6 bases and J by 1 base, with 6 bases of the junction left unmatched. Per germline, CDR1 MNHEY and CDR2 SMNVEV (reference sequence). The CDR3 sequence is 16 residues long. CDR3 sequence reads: CASSIASGGSYNEQFF. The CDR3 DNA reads TGTGCCAGCAGCATTGCTAGCGGGGGTTCCTACAATGAGCAGTTCTTC.

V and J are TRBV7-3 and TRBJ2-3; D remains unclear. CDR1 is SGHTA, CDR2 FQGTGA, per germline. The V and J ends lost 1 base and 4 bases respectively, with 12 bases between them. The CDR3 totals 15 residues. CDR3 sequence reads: CASSLMGNLPDTQYF. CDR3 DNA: TGTGCCAGCAGCTTAATGGGGAACCTCCCAGATACGCAGTATTTT.

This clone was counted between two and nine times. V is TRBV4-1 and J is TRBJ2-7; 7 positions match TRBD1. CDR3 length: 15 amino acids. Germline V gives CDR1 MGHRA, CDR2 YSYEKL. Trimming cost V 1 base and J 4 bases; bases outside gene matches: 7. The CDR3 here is CASSQALGTEYEQYF. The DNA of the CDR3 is TGCGCCAGCAGCCAAGCTCTGGGGACAGAATACGAGCAGTACTTC.

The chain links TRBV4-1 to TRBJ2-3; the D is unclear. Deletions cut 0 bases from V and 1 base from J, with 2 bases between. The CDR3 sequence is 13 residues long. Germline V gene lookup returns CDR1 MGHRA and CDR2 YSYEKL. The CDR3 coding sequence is TGCGCCAGCAGCCAAGATCGCACAGATACGCAGTATTTT. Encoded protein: CASSQDRTDTQYF.